This T cell receptor beta chain stems from a study of cytomegalovirus exposure and HLA in healthy donors. Produced via immunoSEQ multiplex PCR; TCRdb's table is partial and in-frame only. The sample has about 67,000 clones, around 94% seen once; the top ten hold about 0.63%. CDR1 and CDR2 from the germline V gene are LGHNA and YSLEER. V was clipped by 0 bases and J by 6 bases; unmatched bases: 5. The CDR3 is made up of 17 amino acids. The V and J genes are TRBV4-3 and TRBJ1-6, with 10 bases identical to TRBD1. The source material was PBMCs. The clonotype comes from a woman aged 18-29 years in good health and CMV-seronegative. CDR3 loop: CASSQDNWDRGNSPLHF. CDR3 DNA: TGCGCCAGCAGCCAAGATAATTGGGACAGGGGTAATTCACCCCTCCACTTT.